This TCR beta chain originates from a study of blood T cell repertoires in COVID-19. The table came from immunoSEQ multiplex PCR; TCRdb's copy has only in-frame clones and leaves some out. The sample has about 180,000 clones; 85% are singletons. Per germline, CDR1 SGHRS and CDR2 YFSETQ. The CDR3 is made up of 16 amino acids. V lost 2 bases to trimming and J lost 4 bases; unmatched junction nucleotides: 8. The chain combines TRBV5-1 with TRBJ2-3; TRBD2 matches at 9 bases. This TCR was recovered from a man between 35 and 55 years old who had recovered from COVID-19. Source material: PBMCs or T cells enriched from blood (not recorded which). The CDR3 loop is CASSFTLAGMADTQYF. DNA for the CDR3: TGCGCCAGCAGCTTTACCCTAGCGGGGATGGCAGATACGCAGTATTTT.